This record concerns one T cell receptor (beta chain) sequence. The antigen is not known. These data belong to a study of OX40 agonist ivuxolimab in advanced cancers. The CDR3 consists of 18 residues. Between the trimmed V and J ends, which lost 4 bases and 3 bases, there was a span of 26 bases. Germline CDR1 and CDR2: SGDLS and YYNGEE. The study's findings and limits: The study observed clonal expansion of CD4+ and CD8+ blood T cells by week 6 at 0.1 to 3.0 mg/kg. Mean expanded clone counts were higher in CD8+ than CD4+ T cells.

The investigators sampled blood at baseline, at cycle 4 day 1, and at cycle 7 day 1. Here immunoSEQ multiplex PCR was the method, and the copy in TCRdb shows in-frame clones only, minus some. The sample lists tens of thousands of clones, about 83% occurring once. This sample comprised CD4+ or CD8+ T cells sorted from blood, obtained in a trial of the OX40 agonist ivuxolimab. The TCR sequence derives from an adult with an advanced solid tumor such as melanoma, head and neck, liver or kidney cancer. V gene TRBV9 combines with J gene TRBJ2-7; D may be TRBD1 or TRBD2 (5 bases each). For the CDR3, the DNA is TGTGCCAGCAGCAAAACAGATAGCTGGGGGACGGAGAACTACGAGCAGTACTTC. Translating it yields CASSKTDSWGTENYEQYF.